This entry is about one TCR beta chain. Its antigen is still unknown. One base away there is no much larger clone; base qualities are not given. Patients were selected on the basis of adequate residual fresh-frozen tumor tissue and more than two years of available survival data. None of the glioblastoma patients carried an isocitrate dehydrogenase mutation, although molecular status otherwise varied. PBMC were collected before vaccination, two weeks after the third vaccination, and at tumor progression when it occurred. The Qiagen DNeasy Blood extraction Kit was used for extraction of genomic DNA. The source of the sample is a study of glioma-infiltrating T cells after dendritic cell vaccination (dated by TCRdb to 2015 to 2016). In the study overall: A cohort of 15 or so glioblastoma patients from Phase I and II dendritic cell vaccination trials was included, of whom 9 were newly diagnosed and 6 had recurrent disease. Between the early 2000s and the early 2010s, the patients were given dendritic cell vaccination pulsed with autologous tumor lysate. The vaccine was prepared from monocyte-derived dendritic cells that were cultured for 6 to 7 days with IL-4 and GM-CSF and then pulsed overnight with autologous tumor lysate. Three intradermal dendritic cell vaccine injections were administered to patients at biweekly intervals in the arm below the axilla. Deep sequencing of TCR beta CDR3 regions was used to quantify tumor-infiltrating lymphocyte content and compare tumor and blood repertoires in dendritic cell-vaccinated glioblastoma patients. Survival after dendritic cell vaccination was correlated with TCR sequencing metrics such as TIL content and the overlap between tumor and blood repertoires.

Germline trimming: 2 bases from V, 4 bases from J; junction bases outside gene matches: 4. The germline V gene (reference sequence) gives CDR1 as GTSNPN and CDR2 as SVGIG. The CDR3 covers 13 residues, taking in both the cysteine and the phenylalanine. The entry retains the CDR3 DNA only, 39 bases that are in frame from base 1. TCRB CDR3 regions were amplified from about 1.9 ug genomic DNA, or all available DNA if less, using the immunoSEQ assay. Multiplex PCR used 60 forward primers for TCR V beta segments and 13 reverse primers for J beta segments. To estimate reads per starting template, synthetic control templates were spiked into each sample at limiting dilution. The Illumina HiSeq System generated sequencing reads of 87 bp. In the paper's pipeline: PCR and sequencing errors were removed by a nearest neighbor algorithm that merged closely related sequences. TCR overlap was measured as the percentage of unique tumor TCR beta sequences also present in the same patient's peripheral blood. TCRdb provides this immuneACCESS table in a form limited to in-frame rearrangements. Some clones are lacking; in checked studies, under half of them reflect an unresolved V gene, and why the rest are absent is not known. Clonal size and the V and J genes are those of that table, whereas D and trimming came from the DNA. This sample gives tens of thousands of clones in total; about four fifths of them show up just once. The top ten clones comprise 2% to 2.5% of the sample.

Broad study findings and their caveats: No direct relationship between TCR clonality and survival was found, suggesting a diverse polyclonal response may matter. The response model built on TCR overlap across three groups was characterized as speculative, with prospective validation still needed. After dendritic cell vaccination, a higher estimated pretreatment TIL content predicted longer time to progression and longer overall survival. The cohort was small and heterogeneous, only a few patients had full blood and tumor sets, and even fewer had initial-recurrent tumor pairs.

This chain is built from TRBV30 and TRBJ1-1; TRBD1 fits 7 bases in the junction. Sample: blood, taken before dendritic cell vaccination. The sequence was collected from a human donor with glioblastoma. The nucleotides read TGTGCCTGGAGTCCTGACAGGGCCACTGAAGCTTTCTTT. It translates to CAWSPDRATEAFF.